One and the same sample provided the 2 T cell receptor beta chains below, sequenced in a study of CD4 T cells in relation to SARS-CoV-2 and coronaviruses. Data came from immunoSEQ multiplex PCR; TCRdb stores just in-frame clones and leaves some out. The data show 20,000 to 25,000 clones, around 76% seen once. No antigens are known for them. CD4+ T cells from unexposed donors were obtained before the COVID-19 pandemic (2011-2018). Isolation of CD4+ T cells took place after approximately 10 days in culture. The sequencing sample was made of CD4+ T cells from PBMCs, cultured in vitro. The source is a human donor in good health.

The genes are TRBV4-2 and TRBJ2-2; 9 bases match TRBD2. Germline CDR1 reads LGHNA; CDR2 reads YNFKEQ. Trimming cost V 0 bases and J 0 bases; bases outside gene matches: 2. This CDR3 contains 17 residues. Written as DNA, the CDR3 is TGTGCCAGCAGCCAAGAGGGACTAGCAGCGAACACCGGGGAGCTGTTTTTT. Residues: CASSQEGLAANTGELFF.

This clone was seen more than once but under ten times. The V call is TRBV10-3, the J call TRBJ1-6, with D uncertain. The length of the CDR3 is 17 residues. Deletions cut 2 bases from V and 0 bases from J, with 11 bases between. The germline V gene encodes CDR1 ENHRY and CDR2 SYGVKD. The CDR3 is CAISEDTLSSYNSPLHF. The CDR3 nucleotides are TGTGCCATCAGTGAGGACACCCTTAGCTCCTATAATTCACCCCTCCACTTT.